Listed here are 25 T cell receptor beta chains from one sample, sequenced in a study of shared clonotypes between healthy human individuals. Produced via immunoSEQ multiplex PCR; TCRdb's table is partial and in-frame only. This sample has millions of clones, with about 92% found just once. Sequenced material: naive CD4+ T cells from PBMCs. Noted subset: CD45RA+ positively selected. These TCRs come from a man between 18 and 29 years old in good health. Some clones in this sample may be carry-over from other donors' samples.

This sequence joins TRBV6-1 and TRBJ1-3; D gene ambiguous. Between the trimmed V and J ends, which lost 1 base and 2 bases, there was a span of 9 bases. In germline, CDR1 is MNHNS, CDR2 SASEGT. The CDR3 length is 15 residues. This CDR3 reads CASSEVGRAGNTIYF. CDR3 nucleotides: TGTGCCAGCAGTGAAGTCGGACGAGCTGGAAACACCATATATTTT.

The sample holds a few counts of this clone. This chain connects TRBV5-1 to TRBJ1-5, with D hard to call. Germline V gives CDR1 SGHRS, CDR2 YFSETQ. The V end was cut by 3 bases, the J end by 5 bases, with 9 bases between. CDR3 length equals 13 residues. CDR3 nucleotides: TGCGCCAGCAGCTCGGAGGTCGATCAGCCCCAGCATTTT. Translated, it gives CASSSEVDQPQHF.

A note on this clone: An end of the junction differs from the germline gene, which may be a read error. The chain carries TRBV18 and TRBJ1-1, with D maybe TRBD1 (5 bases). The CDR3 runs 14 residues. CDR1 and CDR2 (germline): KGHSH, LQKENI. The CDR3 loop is CASSPLTVGAETFF. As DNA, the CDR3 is TGTGCCAGCTCACCACTGACAGTCGGAGCTGAAACTTTCTTT.

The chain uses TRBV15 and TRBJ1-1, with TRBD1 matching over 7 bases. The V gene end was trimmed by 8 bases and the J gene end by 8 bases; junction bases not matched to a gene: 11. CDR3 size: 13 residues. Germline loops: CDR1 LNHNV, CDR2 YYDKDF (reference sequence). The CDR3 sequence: CATGLNPGQEAFF. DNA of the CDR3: TGTGCCACCGGACTCAATCCGGGACAGGAAGCTTTCTTT.

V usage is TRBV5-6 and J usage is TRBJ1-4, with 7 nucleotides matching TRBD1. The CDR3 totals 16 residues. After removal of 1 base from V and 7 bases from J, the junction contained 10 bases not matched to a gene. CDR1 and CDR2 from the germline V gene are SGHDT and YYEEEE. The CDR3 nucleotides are TGTGCCAGCAGCTTGACAGGGGCAGCGTCAGGTGAAAAACTGTTTTTT. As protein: CASSLTGAASGEKLFF.

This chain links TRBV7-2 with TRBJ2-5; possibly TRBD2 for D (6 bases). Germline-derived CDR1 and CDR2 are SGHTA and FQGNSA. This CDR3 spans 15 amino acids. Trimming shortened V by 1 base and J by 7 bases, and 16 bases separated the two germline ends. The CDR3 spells CASSLGGGTPGTQYF. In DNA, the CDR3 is TGTGCCAGCAGCTTAGGAGGCGGGACCCCCGGGACCCAGTACTTC.

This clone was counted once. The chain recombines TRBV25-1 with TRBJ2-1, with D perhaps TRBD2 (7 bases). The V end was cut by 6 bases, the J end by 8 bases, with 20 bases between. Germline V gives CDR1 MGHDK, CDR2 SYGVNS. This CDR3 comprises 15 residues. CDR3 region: CASSLGPRGAHEQFF. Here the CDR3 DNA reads TGTGCCAGCAGCCTAGGACCCCGGGGGGCCCATGAGCAGTTCTTC.

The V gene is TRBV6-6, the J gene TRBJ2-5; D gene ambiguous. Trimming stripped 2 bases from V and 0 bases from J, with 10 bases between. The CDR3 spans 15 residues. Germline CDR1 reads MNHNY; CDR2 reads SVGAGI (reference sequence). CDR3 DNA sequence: TGTGCCAGCAGTTACAGGGCCCAAAACCAAGAGACCCAGTACTTC. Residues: CASSYRAQNQETQYF.

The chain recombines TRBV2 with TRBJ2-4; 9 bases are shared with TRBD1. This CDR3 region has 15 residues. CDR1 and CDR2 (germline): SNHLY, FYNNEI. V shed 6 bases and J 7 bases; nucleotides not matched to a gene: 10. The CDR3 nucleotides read TGTGCCAGCAGCGCCGGACAGGGGACGTGGAACATTCAGTACTTC. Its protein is CASSAGQGTWNIQYF.

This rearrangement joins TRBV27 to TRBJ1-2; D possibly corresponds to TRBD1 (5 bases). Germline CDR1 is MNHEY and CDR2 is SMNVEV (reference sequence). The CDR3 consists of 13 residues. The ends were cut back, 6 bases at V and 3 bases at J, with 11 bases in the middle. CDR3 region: CASSRDRYYGYTF. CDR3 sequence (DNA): TGTGCCAGCAGCCGAGACAGATACTATGGCTACACCTTC.

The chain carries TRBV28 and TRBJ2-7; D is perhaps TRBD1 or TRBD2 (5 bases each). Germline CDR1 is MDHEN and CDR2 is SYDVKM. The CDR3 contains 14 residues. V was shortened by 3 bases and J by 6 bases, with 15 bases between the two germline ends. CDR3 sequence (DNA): TGTGCCAGCAGTTTTTTGGGGGTTGCAAGCGAGCAGTACTTC. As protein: CASSFLGVASEQYF.

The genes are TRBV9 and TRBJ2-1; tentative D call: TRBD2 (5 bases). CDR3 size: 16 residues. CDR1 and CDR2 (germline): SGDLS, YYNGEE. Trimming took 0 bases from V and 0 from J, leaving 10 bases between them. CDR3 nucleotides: TGTGCCAGCAGCGTAGGAGGGTATGGCTCCTACAATGAGCAGTTCTTC. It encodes CASSVGGYGSYNEQFF.

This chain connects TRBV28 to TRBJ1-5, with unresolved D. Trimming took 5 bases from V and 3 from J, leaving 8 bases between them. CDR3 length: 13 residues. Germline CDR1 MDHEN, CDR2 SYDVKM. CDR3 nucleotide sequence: TGTGCCAGCAGTAGGAGGATCAATCAGCCCCAGCATTTT. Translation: CASSRRINQPQHF.

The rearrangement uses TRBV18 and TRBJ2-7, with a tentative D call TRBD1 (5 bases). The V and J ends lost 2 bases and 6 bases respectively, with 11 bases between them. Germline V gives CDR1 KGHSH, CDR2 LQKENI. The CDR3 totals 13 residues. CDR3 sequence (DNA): TGTGCCAGCTCACCAGCCCAGGGCACCGAGCAGTACTTC. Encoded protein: CASSPAQGTEQYF.

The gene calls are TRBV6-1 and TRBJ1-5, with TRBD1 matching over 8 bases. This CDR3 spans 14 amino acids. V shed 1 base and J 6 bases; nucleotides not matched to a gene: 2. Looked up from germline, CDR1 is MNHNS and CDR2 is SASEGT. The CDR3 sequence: CASSEGTGLQPQHF. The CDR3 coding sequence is TGTGCCAGCAGTGAAGGGACAGGGCTTCAGCCCCAGCATTTT.

The CDR3 DNA sequence: TGTGCCAGCAGCACCCTTTCGGGGGGGAGCACTGAAGCTTTCTTT. This encodes CASSTLSGGSTEAFF. The chain links TRBV19 to TRBJ1-1; tentatively, D is TRBD1 (5 bases). The CDR3 is made up of 15 amino acids. Germline assignment: CDR1 LNHDA and CDR2 SQIVND (reference sequence). Trimming cost V 9 bases and J 4 bases, with 21 bases left between them.

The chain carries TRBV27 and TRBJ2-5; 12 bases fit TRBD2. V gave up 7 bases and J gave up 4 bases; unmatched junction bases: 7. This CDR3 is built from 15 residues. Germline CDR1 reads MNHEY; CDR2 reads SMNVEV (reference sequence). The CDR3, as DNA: TGTGCCAGCAAAAAAGGACTAGCGGGAATAGAGACCCAGTACTTC. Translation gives CASKKGLAGIETQYF.

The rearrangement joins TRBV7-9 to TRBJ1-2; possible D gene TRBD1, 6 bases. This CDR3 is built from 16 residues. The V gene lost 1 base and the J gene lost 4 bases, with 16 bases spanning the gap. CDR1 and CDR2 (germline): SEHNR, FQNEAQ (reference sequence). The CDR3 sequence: CASSLDRRGPGYGYTF. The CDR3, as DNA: TGTGCCAGCAGCTTAGACAGGCGGGGGCCCGGCTATGGCTACACCTTC. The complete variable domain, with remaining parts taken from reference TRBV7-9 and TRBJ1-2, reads DTGVSQNPRHKITKRGQNVTFRCDPISEHNRLYWYRQTLGQGPEFLTYFQNEAQLEKSRLLSDRFSAERPKGSFSTLEIQRTEQGDSAMYLCASSLDRRGPGYGYTFGSGTRLTVV.

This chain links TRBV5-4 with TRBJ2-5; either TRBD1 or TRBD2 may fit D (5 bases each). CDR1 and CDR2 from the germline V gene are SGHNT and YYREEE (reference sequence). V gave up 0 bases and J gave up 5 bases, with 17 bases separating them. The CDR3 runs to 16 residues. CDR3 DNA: TGTGCCAGCAGCTTGGGGGGCGTTAGGCAGCGGGAGACCCAGTACTTC. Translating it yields CASSLGGVRQRETQYF.

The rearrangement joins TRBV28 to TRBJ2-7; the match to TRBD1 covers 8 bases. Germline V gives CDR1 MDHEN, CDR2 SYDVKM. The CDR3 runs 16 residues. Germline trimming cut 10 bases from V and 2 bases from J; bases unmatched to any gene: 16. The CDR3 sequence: CATANRVRDRPYEQYF. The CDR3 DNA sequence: TGTGCCACCGCCAACAGAGTCCGGGACAGGCCCTACGAGCAGTACTTC.

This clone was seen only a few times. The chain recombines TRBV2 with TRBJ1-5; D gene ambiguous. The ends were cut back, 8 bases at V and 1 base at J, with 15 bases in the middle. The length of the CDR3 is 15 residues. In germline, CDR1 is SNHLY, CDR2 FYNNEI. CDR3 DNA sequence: TGTGCCAGCGGCGGAGGAGAAGTAAGCAATCAGCCCCAGCATTTT. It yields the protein CASGGGEVSNQPQHF.

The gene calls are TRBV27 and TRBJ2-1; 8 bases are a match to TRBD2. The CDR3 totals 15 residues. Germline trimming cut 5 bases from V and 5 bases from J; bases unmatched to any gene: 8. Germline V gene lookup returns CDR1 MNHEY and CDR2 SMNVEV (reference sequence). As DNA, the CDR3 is TGTGCCAGCAGTCGAGCGGGACTAGTCGACAATGAGCAGTTCTTC. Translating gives CASSRAGLVDNEQFF.

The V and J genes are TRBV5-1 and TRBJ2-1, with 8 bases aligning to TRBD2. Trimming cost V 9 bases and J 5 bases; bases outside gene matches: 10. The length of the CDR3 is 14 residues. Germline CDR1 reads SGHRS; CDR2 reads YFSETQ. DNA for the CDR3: TGCGCCACTGCGACCGGGACTAGAGACAATGAGCAGTTCTTC. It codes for CATATGTRDNEQFF. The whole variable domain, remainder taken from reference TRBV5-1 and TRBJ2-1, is KAGVTQTPRYLIKTRGQQVTLSCSPISGHRSVSWYQQTPGQGLQFLFEYFSETQRNKGNFPGRFSGRQFSNSRSEMNVSTLELGDSALYLCATATGTRDNEQFFGPGTRLTVL.

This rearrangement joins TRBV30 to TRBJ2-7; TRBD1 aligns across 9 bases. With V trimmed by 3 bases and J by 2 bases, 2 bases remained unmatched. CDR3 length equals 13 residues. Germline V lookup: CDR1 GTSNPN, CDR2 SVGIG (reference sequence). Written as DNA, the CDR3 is TGTGCCTGGAGGCGGACAGGGGCCTACGAGCAGTACTTC. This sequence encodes CAWRRTGAYEQYF.

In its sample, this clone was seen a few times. The CDR3 protein is CASTGISLYGYTF. In DNA, the CDR3 is TGTGCCAGCACTGGCATCTCCCTTTATGGCTACACCTTC. The rearrangement links TRBV2 to TRBJ1-2; no definite D call. With 7 bases removed from V and 5 bases from J, the gap between germline ends came to 14 bases. CDR1 SNHLY and CDR2 FYNNEI come from the germline V gene. The CDR3 loop spans 13 amino acids.